These 22 T cell receptor beta chains share one sample of origin, sequenced in a study of blood T cell dynamics during melanoma immunotherapy. Time point given: week 3, after first cycle of checkpoint inhibitor. The method was immunoSEQ multiplex PCR; TCRdb's version includes in-frame clones alone and lacks a portion of them. The sample lists some 5,700 clones; 65% to 85% were seen once. Sequencing used blood, obtained from a patient treated with checkpoint blockade. The source is a human donor with melanoma.

The rearrangement joins TRBV30 to TRBJ1-3; D not resolved. Germline V gives CDR1 GTSNPN, CDR2 SVGIG (reference sequence). There are 13 residues in the CDR3. Between the trimmed V and J ends, which lost 3 bases and 0 bases, there was a span of 6 bases. CDR3 bases: TGTGCCTGGAGCTTTAGCTCTGGAAACACCATATATTTT. It specifies CAWSFSSGNTIYF.

The chain combines TRBV9 with TRBJ2-7; D unclear. The CDR3 totals 15 residues. The V gene's germline CDR1 is SGDLS and CDR2 YYNGEE. V lost 3 bases and J 3 bases, leaving 16 bases between the germline ends. CDR3 residues: CASSETELPHYEQYF. The CDR3 DNA reads TGTGCCAGCAGCGAAACAGAATTACCCCACTACGAGCAGTACTTC.

The chain uses TRBV11-2 and TRBJ2-7; perhaps D is TRBD1 or TRBD2 (5 bases each). The CDR3 covers 14 residues. Germline assignment: CDR1 SGHAT and CDR2 FQNNGV. Trimming took off 5 bases at V and 1 base at J, with 12 bases between the two ends. The CDR3 region is CASSPGTGSYEQYF. CDR3 bases: TGTGCCAGCAGCCCGGGGACGGGGTCCTACGAGCAGTACTTC.

The chain recombines TRBV6-6 with TRBJ2-7, with 11 bases that match TRBD2. V trimming: 6 bases; J trimming: 5 bases; junction bases outside the gene matches: 12. The germline CDR1 and CDR2 sequences are MNHNY and SVGAGI (reference sequence). This CDR3 has 16 residues. Here the CDR3 reads CASSRASGGRYDEQYF. The CDR3 DNA follows: TGTGCCAGCAGCCGTGCTAGCGGGGGGCGGTACGACGAGCAGTACTTC.

The chain links TRBV9 to TRBJ1-6; TRBD1 matches 7 bases. This CDR3 has 17 residues. Germline CDR1 and CDR2: SGDLS and YYNGEE. V gave up 5 bases and J gave up 8 bases; unmatched junction bases: 16. In DNA form, the CDR3 reads TGTGCCAGCAGAGGGGGCCAGCCTCCCTTTAAGGATTCACCCCTCCACTTT. Translated, it gives CASRGGQPPFKDSPLHF.

V gene TRBV18 combines with J gene TRBJ1-1; tentatively, D is TRBD1 (5 bases). This CDR3 comprises 17 residues. The ends were cut back, 0 bases at V and 5 bases at J, with 19 bases in the middle. Germline CDR1 reads KGHSH; CDR2 reads LQKENI. The CDR3 region has the DNA TGTGCCAGCTCACCACCGGGTCAGGGTCGAGGATGGACTGAAGCTTTCTTT. It is translated as CASSPPGQGRGWTEAFF.

The chain employs TRBV4-2 and TRBJ1-2; 11 nucleotides agree with TRBD1. CDR1 and CDR2 (germline): LGHNA, YNFKEQ. J lost 8 bases, V lost 0 bases, and 5 bases had no gene match. The CDR3 contains 15 residues. Written as DNA, the CDR3 is TGTGCCAGCAGCCAAGATCCCCGGGACAGGGGGGGCTACACCTTC. Protein product: CASSQDPRDRGGYTF.

V usage is TRBV28 and J usage is TRBJ1-1; D is unclear. The CDR3 is made up of 15 amino acids. Germline CDR1 is MDHEN and CDR2 is SYDVKM. The V gene lost 6 bases and the J gene lost 3 bases, with 17 bases spanning the gap. The CDR3 bases are TGTGCCAGCAGATTCCCCGGGGTCCAGGACACTGAAGCTTTCTTT. This codes for CASRFPGVQDTEAFF.

The chain links TRBV19 to TRBJ2-2, with D possibly matching TRBD1 (6 bases). Between the trimmed V and J ends, which lost 7 bases and 0 bases, there was a span of 12 bases. Germline-derived CDR1 and CDR2 are LNHDA and SQIVND (reference sequence). This CDR3 is 15 amino acids long. DNA of the CDR3: TGTGCCAGTACTACAGGGATTTCGAACACCGGGGAGCTGTTTTTT. Amino acid sequence: CASTTGISNTGELFF. The full variable domain, in which reference TRBV19 and TRBJ2-2 provide the parts outside the CDR3, is DGGITQSPKYLFRKEGQNVTLSCEQNLNHDAMYWYRQDPGQGLRLIYYSQIVNDFQKGDIAEGYSVSREKKESFPLTVTSAQKNPTAFYLCASTTGISNTGELFFGEGSRLTVL.

This clone was counted once. This chain's CDR3 is CASSFMFGTSSYEQYF. The CDR3 region has the DNA TGCGCCAGCAGCTTTATGTTTGGGACATCCTCCTACGAGCAGTACTTC. This sequence joins TRBV5-1 and TRBJ2-7, with TRBD1 as a possible D gene (6 bases). The CDR3 covers 16 residues. Germline CDR1 and CDR2: SGHRS and YFSETQ. V lost 2 bases and J 0 bases, leaving 15 bases between the germline ends.

This clone was observed a few times. The V gene is TRBV6-1, the J gene TRBJ2-7; 11 bases line up with TRBD1. Germline-derived CDR1 and CDR2 are MNHNS and SASEGT. V shed 3 bases, J shed 4 bases, and the junction held 8 bases outside the gene matches. This CDR3 is 16 amino acids long. The CDR3 loop is CASSDPAGTGGYEQYF. For the CDR3, the DNA is TGTGCCAGCAGTGACCCTGCCGGGACAGGGGGATACGAGCAGTACTTC.

The rearrangement links TRBV2 to TRBJ1-2; D unresolved. The CDR3 contains 10 residues. Germline V gives CDR1 SNHLY, CDR2 FYNNEI. The germline V and J ends were trimmed by 7 bases and 2 bases, with 2 bases remaining between them. The CDR3, as DNA: TGTGCCAGCAACAACTATGGCTACACCTTC. Translating it yields CASNNYGYTF.

The V gene is TRBV11-2, the J gene TRBJ2-7, with a tentative D call TRBD2 (5 bases). Germline values: CDR1 SGHAT, CDR2 FQNNGV. CDR3 length: 15 residues. Trimming stripped 0 bases from V and 2 bases from J, with 11 bases between. This CDR3 reads CASSLDRRRPYEQYF. CDR3 nucleotides: TGTGCCAGCAGCTTAGATCGGAGGCGGCCCTACGAGCAGTACTTC.

The chain couples TRBV9 to TRBJ1-4; D is possibly TRBD1 (6 bases). CDR3 length: 15 amino acids. Germline CDR1 and CDR2: SGDLS and YYNGEE. V lost 3 bases to trimming and J lost 5 bases, with 14 bases between them. The CDR3 DNA is TGTGCCAGCAGCGGCGGACAGACCAGGAATGAAAAACTGTTTTTT. It yields the protein CASSGGQTRNEKLFF.

This sequence joins TRBV4-1 and TRBJ1-4, with a possible D match to TRBD1 (5 bases). The germline CDR1 and CDR2 sequences are MGHRA and YSYEKL. Trimming took off 3 bases at V and 8 bases at J, with 16 bases between the two ends. The CDR3 extends over 15 amino acids. The CDR3 DNA sequence: TGCGCCAGCAGCCAGGGCGATGACAGTCAAGAAAAACTGTTTTTT. Encoded protein: CASSQGDDSQEKLFF.

In this sample, this clone turned up a few times. The gene calls are TRBV18 and TRBJ2-7, with 8 bases lining up with TRBD1. Germline loops: CDR1 KGHSH, CDR2 LQKENI. V was clipped by 0 bases and J by 3 bases; unmatched bases: 10. The CDR3 is 17 amino acids. The CDR3 DNA follows: TGTGCCAGCTCACCACCGCGACAGGGGACCCTCGTCTACGAGCAGTACTTC. Its translation: CASSPPRQGTLVYEQYF. The variable domain in full, with the rest retrieved from reference TRBV18 and TRBJ2-7, is NAGVMQNPRHLVRRRGQEARLRCSPMKGHSHVYWYRQLPEEGLKFMVYLQKENIIDESGMPKERFSAEFPKEGPSILRIQQVVRGDSAAYFCASSPPRQGTLVYEQYFGPGTRLTVT.

A few counts support this clone. This sequence joins TRBV4-2 and TRBJ1-2; D is uncertain. V lost 1 base to trimming and J lost 5 bases, with 11 bases between them. Per the germline V gene, CDR1 is LGHNA and CDR2 is YNFKEQ. This CDR3 is built from 14 residues. CDR3 residues: CASSQVRSQYGYTF. In DNA, the CDR3 is TGTGCCAGCAGCCAAGTAAGATCCCAGTATGGCTACACCTTC.

The chain joins TRBV28 to TRBJ2-7, with D unclear. Germline values: CDR1 MDHEN, CDR2 SYDVKM. The CDR3 contains 15 residues. Trimming took off 5 bases at V and 3 bases at J, with 17 bases between the two ends. In DNA, the CDR3 is TGTGCCAGCAGTCCGGTCCAAGGTGATAACTACGAGCAGTACTTC. It encodes CASSPVQGDNYEQYF.

This sequence joins TRBV6-6 and TRBJ1-5; D perhaps matches TRBD1 (6 bases). Germline assignment: CDR1 MNHNY and CDR2 SVGAGI (reference sequence). The length of the CDR3 is 14 residues. The V end lost 6 bases, the J end lost 3 bases, and 12 bases lay between the germline ends. In DNA, the CDR3 is TGTGCCAGCAGACTGACAGGAGACAATCAGCCCCAGCATTTT. This codes for CASRLTGDNQPQHF.

V usage is TRBV21-1 and J usage is TRBJ2-7; no DNA check was done on the table's D call, TRBD2. TRBV21-1 is tagged as a pseudogene. The CDR3 totals 13 residues. This CDR3 reads CASSLMNSAKQYF. The CDR3, as DNA: TGTGCCAGCAGCCTTATGAACTCTGCTAAGCAGTACTTC.

The rearrangement joins TRBV11-2 to TRBJ1-5; TRBD1 is a possible D gene (5 bases). V dropped 0 bases and J dropped 5 bases, with 11 bases sitting between them. This CDR3 has 15 amino acids. Per germline, CDR1 SGHAT and CDR2 FQNNGV. CDR3 nucleotides: TGTGCCAGCAGCTTAGATGGGAGGGGTCATCAGCCCCAGCATTTT. This encodes CASSLDGRGHQPQHF.

The genes are TRBV7-9 and TRBJ1-4; the D gene is possibly TRBD1 (6 bases). V was clipped by 3 bases and J by 4 bases, with 9 bases between them. The CDR3 is 14 residues long. CDR1 is SEHNR, CDR2 FQNEAQ, per germline (reference sequence). This CDR3 reads CASSFGDINEKLFF. In DNA, the CDR3 is TGTGCCAGCAGCTTTGGGGACATTAATGAAAAACTGTTTTTT.